Shown below are 15 T cell receptor beta chains from a single sample sequenced in a study of glioma-infiltrating T cells after dendritic cell vaccination. Method: immunoSEQ multiplex PCR; TCRdb's copy keeps in-frame clones and lacks some. The data contain 95,000 to 110,000 clones, roughly 81% of them seen just once; the ten biggest clones take up roughly 12%. The sample consisted of blood, taken before dendritic cell vaccination. The receptors were sampled from a human donor with glioblastoma.

The chain employs TRBV10-1 and TRBJ2-5; weak D call: TRBD1 (6 bases). The CDR3 covers 15 residues. V lost 1 base and J lost 1, with 10 bases in between. From germline, CDR1 is WNHNN and CDR2 SYGVQD (reference sequence). CDR3 amino acids: CASSEFRGSQETQYF. The CDR3, as DNA: TGCGCCAGCAGTGAGTTCAGGGGTTCCCAAGAGACCCAGTACTTC.

V usage is TRBV15 and J usage is TRBJ1-1, with D possibly TRBD1 on 5 matching bases. Germline V gives CDR1 LNHNV, CDR2 YYDKDF (reference sequence). The V end was cut by 5 bases, the J end by 0 bases, with 16 bases between. The CDR3 is 16 amino acids. The CDR3 here is CATSFGGATMNTEAFF. As DNA, the CDR3 is TGTGCCACCAGCTTCGGAGGGGCGACTATGAACACTGAAGCTTTCTTT.

V gene TRBV2 combines with J gene TRBJ2-7, with TRBD2 identical over 8 bases. With 8 bases clipped from V and 4 bases from J, the junction kept 10 bases outside the gene matches. This CDR3 is built from 14 residues. Germline-derived CDR1 and CDR2 are SNHLY and FYNNEI. The CDR3 sequence: CASVAGGSNYEQYF. The DNA of the CDR3 is TGTGCCAGCGTTGCGGGGGGCTCAAATTACGAGCAGTACTTC.

Concerning this clone itself: This sample also contains other DNA sequences that code for the same CDR3. CDR3 amino acids: CASTTTSSYNSPLHF. CDR3 nucleotide sequence: TGTGCCAGCACCACTACGAGCTCCTATAATTCACCCCTCCACTTT. V gene TRBV7-2 combines with J gene TRBJ1-6; D call uncertain. CDR1 is SGHTA, CDR2 FQGNSA, per germline. The ends were cut back, 7 bases at V and 0 bases at J, with 10 bases in the middle. The CDR3 runs 15 residues.

The CDR3 coding sequence is TGTGCCAGCAGACCGGGACTAGCGGGGAGGACGCAGTATTTT. It encodes CASRPGLAGRTQYF. V and J are TRBV4-2 and TRBJ2-3; 13 bases map to TRBD2. Germline assignment: CDR1 LGHNA and CDR2 YNFKEQ. There are 14 residues in the CDR3. J was trimmed by 9 bases and V by 6 bases; bases with no gene match: 6.

The chain uses TRBV5-1 and TRBJ2-5; the match to TRBD1 covers 8 bases. Matching the DNA end better, TRBJ2-7 makes the J call doubtful. This CDR3 has 13 residues. Looked up from germline, CDR1 is SGHRS and CDR2 is YFSETQ. The CDR3 region has the DNA TGCGCCAGCAGCTTGTGGACAGGGACCGAGCAGTACTTC. It encodes CASSLWTGTEQYF.

As regards this clone: This sample also contains other DNA sequences that code for the same CDR3. This sequence joins TRBV5-4 and TRBJ2-1, with 7 positions matching TRBD1. The CDR3 consists of 13 residues. V lost 3 bases and J lost 6; bases outside the gene matches: 3. Germline V gene lookup returns CDR1 SGHNT and CDR2 YYREEE (reference sequence). The CDR3 DNA sequence: TGTGCCAGCAGCTCACAGGGGCTCAATGAGCAGTTCTTC. It is translated as CASSSQGLNEQFF. Based on the CDR3 plus reference TRBV5-4 and TRBJ2-1, the full variable domain is ETGVTQSPTHLIKTRGQQVTLRCSSQSGHNTVSWYQQALGQGPQFIFQYYREEENGRGNFPPRFSGLQFPNYSSELNVNALELDDSALYLCASSSQGLNEQFFGPGTRLTVL.

There are a few counts of this clone. J is TRBJ2-3 and V is TRBV18; 12 nucleotides agree with TRBD2. V was clipped by 3 bases and J by 6 bases; unmatched bases: 13. The CDR3 spans 18 residues. Per the germline V gene, CDR1 is KGHSH and CDR2 is LQKENI. This chain's CDR3 is CASSPSTVLAGGYDTQYF. CDR3 DNA: TGTGCCAGCTCACCCTCTACCGTTCTAGCGGGGGGGTACGATACGCAGTATTTT.

J is TRBJ2-7 and V is TRBV11-2, with 11 bases matching TRBD1. Germline V CDR1 and CDR2: SGHAT, FQNNGV. There are 17 residues in the CDR3. V shed 5 bases and J 1 base; nucleotides not matched to a gene: 10. In DNA form, the CDR3 reads TGTGCCAGCAGCGAGCCGGGACAGGGGGTGAGGTCCTACGAGCAGTACTTC. Amino acids: CASSEPGQGVRSYEQYF.

J is TRBJ2-5 and V is TRBV5-8, with 12 positions matching TRBD2. Germline CDR1 is SGHTS and CDR2 is YDEGEE. The V segment lost 4 bases and the J segment 4 bases; nucleotides outside the gene matches: 2. CDR3 length equals 14 residues. Here the CDR3 reads CASSLGLAGETQYF. The CDR3, as DNA: TGTGCCAGCAGCCTGGGACTAGCGGGAGAGACCCAGTACTTC.

This clone was detected a few times. The chain couples TRBV30 to TRBJ1-1, with TRBD1 as a possible D gene (5 bases). V lost 3 bases and J 7 bases, leaving 15 bases between the germline ends. Germline V lookup: CDR1 GTSNPN, CDR2 SVGIG (reference sequence). The CDR3 has 13 amino acids. CDR3 protein: CAWRAVGGFEAFF. CDR3 bases: TGTGCCTGGAGGGCTGTGGGGGGGTTTGAAGCTTTCTTT.

This chain's CDR3 is CARKGGDRMSNEQYF. In DNA, the CDR3 is TGTGCCAGGAAGGGTGGGGACAGGATGTCCAACGAGCAGTACTTC. The chain recombines TRBV2 with TRBJ2-5; 8 bases map to TRBD1. The J call may be faulty, since TRBJ2-7 better matches the DNA end. Germline V lookup: CDR1 SNHLY, CDR2 FYNNEI. This CDR3 is 15 amino acids long.

The V gene is TRBV19, the J gene TRBJ2-3; 8 bases are a match to TRBD2. The germline CDR1 and CDR2 sequences are LNHDA and SQIVND (reference sequence). This CDR3 spans 15 amino acids. After removal of 4 bases from V and 2 bases from J, the junction contained 5 bases not matched to a gene. The CDR3 nucleotides read TGTGCCAGTAGTAGGGGGACTAGGTTCACAGATACGCAGTATTTT. Translated: CASSRGTRFTDTQYF. The whole variable domain, filled in from reference TRBV19 and TRBJ2-3, reads DGGITQSPKYLFRKEGQNVTLSCEQNLNHDAMYWYRQDPGQGLRLIYYSQIVNDFQKGDIAEGYSVSREKKESFPLTVTSAQKNPTAFYLCASSRGTRFTDTQYFGPGTRLTVL.

The chain carries TRBV4-3 and TRBJ2-7; D perhaps matches TRBD2 (5 bases). Trimming cost V 2 bases and J 3 bases, with 11 bases left between them. The CDR3 totals 14 residues. Germline lookup yields CDR1 LGHNA and CDR2 YSLEER. The chain's CDR3 is CASSQSSGGYEQYF. Here the CDR3 DNA reads TGCGCCAGCAGCCAATCTAGTGGAGGCTACGAGCAGTACTTC.

The rearrangement uses TRBV4-2 and TRBJ2-7; D not certain. The CDR3 totals 11 residues. V gave up 4 bases and J gave up 6 bases, with 7 bases separating them. Germline-derived CDR1 and CDR2 are LGHNA and YNFKEQ. CDR3 DNA: TGTGCCAGCAGCCCACAGTCCGAGCAGTACTTC. Amino acid sequence: CASSPQSEQYF.